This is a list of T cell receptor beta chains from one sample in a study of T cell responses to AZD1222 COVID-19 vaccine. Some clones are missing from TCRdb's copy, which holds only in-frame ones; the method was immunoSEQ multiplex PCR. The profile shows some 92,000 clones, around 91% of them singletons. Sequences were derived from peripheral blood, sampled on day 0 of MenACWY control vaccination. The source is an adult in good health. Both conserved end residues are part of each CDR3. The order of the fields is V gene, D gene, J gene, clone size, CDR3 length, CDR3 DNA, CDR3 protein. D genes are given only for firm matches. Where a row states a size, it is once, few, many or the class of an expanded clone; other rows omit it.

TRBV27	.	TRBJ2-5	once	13	TGTGCCAGCAGTTTTGGGGTGGAAGAGACCCAGTACTTC	CASSFGVEETQYF
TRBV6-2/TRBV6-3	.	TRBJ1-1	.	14	TGTGCCAGCAGTTACGGGGGGCTAGGTGGTGAAGCTTTCTTT	CASSYGGLGGEAFF
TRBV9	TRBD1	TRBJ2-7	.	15	TGTGCCAGCAGCCCAAGTGCGGACAGGGGCCACGAGCAGTACTTC	CASSPSADRGHEQYF
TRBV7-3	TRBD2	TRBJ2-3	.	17	TGTGCCAGCAGCAAAAACTCGGGACTAGCGGGAGCAGATACGCAGTATTTT	CASSKNSGLAGADTQYF
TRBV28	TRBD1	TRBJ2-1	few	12	TGTGCCAGCGGACAACAGGGGAATGAGCAGTTCTTC	CASGQQGNEQFF
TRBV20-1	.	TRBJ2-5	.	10	TGCAGTGCTAGATTGGAGACCCAGTACTTC	CSARLETQYF
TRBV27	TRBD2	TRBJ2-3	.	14	TGTGCCAGCAGTTTCCAGCGGGAGTCAGATACGCAGTATTTT	CASSFQRESDTQYF
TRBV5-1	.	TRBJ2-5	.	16	TGCGCCAGCAGCTTGGGAGGTCCAGGGGCCCAAGAGACCCAGTACTTC	CASSLGGPGAQETQYF
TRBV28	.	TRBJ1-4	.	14	TGTGCCAGCAGTTTGTTTCAGGGAGGGGAAAAACTGTTTTTT	CASSLFQGGEKLFF
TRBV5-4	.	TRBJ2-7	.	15	TGTGCCAGCAGCTTGGAGGGTAGCCTGGGCTACGAGCAGTACTTC	CASSLEGSLGYEQYF
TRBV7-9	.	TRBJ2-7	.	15	TGTGCCAGCAGCACCCCCGGGCTCGGCGTGGACGAGCAGTACTTC	CASSTPGLGVDEQYF
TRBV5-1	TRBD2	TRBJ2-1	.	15	TGCGCCAGCAGCTTGGCGAGCGGGAGGGCCAGAGAGCAGTTCTTC	CASSLASGRAREQFF
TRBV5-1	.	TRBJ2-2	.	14	TGCGCCAGCAGGGAACAAGGCTACACCGGGGAGCTGTTTTTT	CASREQGYTGELFF
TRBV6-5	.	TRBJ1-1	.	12	TGTGCCAGCAATCAGGGGAACACTGAAGCTTTCTTT	CASNQGNTEAFF
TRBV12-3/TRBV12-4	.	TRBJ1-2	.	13	TGTGCCAGCAGCCGGGACCCGGAACGTTGGAACACCTTC	CASSRDPERWNTF
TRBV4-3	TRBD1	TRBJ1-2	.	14	TGCGCCAGCAGCCAAGATCAGGGGGCGGGTGGCTACACCTTC	CASSQDQGAGGYTF
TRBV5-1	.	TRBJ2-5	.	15	TGCGCCAGCAGCTTGGTGGCGGGGCAACAAGAGACCCAGTACTTC	CASSLVAGQQETQYF
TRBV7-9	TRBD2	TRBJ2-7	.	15	TGTGCCAGCACCATCACCGGGACTAGGTCCCACGAGCAGTACTTC	CASTITGTRSHEQYF
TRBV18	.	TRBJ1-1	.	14	TGTGCCAGCTCACCACAGGATATGAACACTGAAGCTTTCTTT	CASSPQDMNTEAFF
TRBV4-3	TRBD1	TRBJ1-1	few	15	TGCGCCAGCAGCCAAGAAACAGGGGGTGGCACTGAAGCTTTCTTT	CASSQETGGGTEAFF
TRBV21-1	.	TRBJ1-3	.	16	TGTGCCAGCAGCAGATGTCTAAACCACTTTTGGAACACCATATATTTT	CASSRCLNHFWNTIYF
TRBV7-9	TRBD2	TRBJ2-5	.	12	TGTGCCAGCAGTCCCAGCGGGGGGGCCCAGTACTTC	CASSPSGGAQYF
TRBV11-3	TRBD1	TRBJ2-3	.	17	TGTGCCAGCAGCTTAGAGGGTGGGGACAGGGACACAGATACGCAGTATTTT	CASSLEGGDRDTDTQYF
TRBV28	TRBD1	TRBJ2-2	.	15	TGTGCCAGCAGTTTGAGGGACAGGGACACCGGGGAGCTGTTTTTT	CASSLRDRDTGELFF
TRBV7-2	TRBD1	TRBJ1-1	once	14	TGTGCCAGCAGCTTAACGGGGGACAGGCCTGAAGCTTTCTTT	CASSLTGDRPEAFF
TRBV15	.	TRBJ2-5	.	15	TGTGCCACCAGCGGCGCCCCGGGGATTGGGGAGACCCAGTACTTC	CATSGAPGIGETQYF
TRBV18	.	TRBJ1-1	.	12	TGTGCCAGCTCACCAGGGAAGACTGAAGCTTTCTTT	CASSPGKTEAFF
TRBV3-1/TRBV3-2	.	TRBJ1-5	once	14	TGTGCCAGCAGCCAGTCCGGGAATACCGGGCCCCAGCATTTT	CASSQSGNTGPQHF